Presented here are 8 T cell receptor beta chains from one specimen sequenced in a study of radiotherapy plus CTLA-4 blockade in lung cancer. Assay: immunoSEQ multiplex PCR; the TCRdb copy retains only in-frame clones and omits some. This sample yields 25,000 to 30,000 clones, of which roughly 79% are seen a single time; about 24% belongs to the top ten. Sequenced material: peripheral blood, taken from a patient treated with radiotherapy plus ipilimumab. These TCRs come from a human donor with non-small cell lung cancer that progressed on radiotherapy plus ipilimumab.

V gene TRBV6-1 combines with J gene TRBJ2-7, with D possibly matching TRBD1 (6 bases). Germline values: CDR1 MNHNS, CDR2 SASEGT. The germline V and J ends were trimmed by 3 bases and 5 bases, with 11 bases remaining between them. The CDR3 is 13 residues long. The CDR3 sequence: CASSDRGEDEQYF. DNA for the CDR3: TGTGCCAGCAGTGACAGGGGTGAGGACGAGCAGTACTTC.

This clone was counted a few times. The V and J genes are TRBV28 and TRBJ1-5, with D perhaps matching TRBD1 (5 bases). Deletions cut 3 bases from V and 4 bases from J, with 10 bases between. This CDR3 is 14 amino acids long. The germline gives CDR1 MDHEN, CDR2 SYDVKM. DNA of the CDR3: TGTGCCAGCAGTTTTATGACAGAAAATCAGCCCCAGCATTTT. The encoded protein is CASSFMTENQPQHF.

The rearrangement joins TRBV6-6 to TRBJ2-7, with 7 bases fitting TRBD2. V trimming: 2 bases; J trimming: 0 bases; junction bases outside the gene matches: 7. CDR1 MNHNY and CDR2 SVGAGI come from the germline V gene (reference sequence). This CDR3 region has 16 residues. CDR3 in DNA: TGTGCCAGCAGTTACCCCCCGGGGGGTACCTCCTACGAGCAGTACTTC. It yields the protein CASSYPPGGTSYEQYF.

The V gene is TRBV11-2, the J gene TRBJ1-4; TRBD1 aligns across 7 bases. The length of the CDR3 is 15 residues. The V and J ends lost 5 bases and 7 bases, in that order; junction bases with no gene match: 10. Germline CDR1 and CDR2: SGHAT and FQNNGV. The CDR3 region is CASSTDRAGGEKLFF. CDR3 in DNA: TGTGCCAGCAGCACCGACAGGGCCGGAGGTGAAAAACTGTTTTTT.

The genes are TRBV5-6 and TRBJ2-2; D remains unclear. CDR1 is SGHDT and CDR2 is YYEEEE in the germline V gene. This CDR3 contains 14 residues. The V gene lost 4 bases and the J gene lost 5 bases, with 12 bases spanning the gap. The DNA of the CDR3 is TGTGCCAGCAGCCAACTTTACGGAACCGGGGAGCTGTTTTTT. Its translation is CASSQLYGTGELFF.

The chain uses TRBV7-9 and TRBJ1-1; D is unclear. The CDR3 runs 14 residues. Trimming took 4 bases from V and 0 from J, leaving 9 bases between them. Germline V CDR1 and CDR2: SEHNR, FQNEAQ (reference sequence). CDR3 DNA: TGTGCCAGCAGCTCCGGACGGATGAACACTGAAGCTTTCTTT. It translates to CASSSGRMNTEAFF.

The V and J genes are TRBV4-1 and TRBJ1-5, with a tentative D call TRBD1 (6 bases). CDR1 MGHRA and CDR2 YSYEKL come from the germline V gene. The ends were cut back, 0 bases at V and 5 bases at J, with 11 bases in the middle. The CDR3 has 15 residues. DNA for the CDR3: TGCGCCAGCAGCCAAGACGGACAGAACGATCAGCCCCAGCATTTT. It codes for CASSQDGQNDQPQHF.

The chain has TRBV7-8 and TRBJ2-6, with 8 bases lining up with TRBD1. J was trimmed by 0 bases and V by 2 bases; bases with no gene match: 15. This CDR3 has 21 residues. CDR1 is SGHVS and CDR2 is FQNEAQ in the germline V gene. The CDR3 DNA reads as TGTGCCAGCAGCTTATTAAGGGGCGGGACAGGTGTCCTCTCTGGGGCCAACGTCCTGACTTTC. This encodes CASSLLRGGTGVLSGANVLTF.